This TCR beta chain was observed in a study of cytotoxic CD8 clonotypes in ibrutinib-treated CLL. About the research overall: Once treatment had gone on for a median of approximately 11 months, range 6 to 36, response samples were drawn. Productive templates per sample averaged approximately 240,000; productive rearrangements, 94,082.

As input for TCR beta libraries, roughly 2 micrograms of genomic DNA came from cryopreserved PBMCs. Here immunoSEQ multiplex PCR was the method, and the copy in TCRdb shows in-frame clones only, minus some. The sample has fewer than 35,000 clones, approximately 85% seen once; the top ten hold 7.5% to 9.5%. Germline values: CDR1 MNHEY, CDR2 SMNVEV (reference sequence). The CDR3 totals 15 residues. V lost 3 bases and J lost 1; bases outside the gene matches: 2. This TCR came from a human donor with chronic lymphocytic leukemia. The sample consisted of PBMCs, taken after 24 months of ibrutinib treatment. The chain joins TRBV27 to TRBJ2-2, with 7 bases matching TRBD1. The CDR3 DNA reads as TGTGCCAGCAGTTTCTGGACAGGGAACACCGGGGAGCTGTTTTTT. It yields the protein CASSFWTGNTGELFF.